This T cell receptor (beta chain) was recorded in a study of blood T cell repertoires in COVID-19. This CDR3 comprises 16 residues. V lost 5 bases and J lost 0; bases outside the gene matches: 9. The germline V gene has CDR1 SGHTA and CDR2 FQGTGA. As originally analysed: Scientists estimated how many nucleated cells there were by amplifying reference gene primers. Only in-frame clones appear in the TCRdb table, and some are missing; sequencing was by immunoSEQ multiplex PCR. That table is the source of V, J and clone size, and D and trimming were worked out from the DNA. The profile shows more than 13,000 clones, around 85% of them singletons.

The sequence was obtained from a human donor in a cohort sampled during active COVID-19. The chain joins TRBV7-3 to TRBJ1-1; TRBD1 agrees at 7 bases. The material sequenced was peripheral blood. CDR3 amino acids: CASSQDRVGMNTEAFF. The CDR3 nucleotides read TGTGCCAGCAGCCAAGACAGGGTCGGCATGAACACTGAAGCTTTCTTT.